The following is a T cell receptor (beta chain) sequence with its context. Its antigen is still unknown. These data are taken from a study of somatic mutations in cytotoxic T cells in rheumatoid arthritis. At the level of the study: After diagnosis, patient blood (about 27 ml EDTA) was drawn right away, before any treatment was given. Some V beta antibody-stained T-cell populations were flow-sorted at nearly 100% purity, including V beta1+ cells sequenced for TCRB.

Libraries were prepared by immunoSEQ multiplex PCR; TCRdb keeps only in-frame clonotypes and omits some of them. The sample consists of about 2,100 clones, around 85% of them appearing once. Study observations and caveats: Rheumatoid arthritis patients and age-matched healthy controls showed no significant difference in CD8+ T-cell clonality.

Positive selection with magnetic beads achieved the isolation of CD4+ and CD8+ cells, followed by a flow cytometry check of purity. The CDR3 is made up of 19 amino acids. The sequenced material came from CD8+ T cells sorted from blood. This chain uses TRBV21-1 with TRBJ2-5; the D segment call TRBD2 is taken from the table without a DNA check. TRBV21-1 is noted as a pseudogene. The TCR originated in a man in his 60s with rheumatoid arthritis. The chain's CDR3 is CASSSLRLAGVEYQETQYF. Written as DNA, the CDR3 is TGTGCCAGCAGCTCCCTCAGACTAGCGGGGGTCGAGTACCAAGAGACCCAGTACTTC.